The subject of this entry is one T cell receptor (beta chain). Its antigen is unknown. The data derive from a study of vaccination effects on CD4 cells after COVID-19. Points from the study as a whole: Small numbers of convalescent patients limited the study. It also lacked early post-infection timepoints.

The CDR3 is made up of 20 amino acids. CDR1 SGHVS and CDR2 FNYEAQ come from the germline V gene. The V and J ends lost 4 bases and 0 bases respectively, with 22 bases between them. Here immunoSEQ multiplex PCR was the method, and the copy in TCRdb shows in-frame clones only, minus some. The sample lists tens of thousands of clones; 65% to 70% were seen once. Scientists isolated CD4+ T cells after an approximately 11-day culture period ended. The clonotype comes from a human donor who received a COVID-19 vaccine. V is TRBV7-6 and J is TRBJ2-6, with D possibly TRBD2 on 6 matching bases. The input for sequencing was CD4+ T cells from PBMCs cultured without peptide, taken before COVID-19 vaccination. CDR3 sequence: CASSSNTGVGGGSGANVLTF. The DNA of the CDR3 is TGTGCCAGCAGCTCCAACACGGGGGTCGGGGGAGGCTCTGGGGCCAACGTCCTGACTTTC.